The 17 T cell receptor beta chains below all came from one sample that was sequenced in a study of blood T cells in healthy people across ages. It was with a sample-barcoded 5' primer and a J-beta primer mix that a second PCR of about 6 to 12 cycles was run. Each CDR3 protein is one row after TCRdb ran MiXCR on the 5' RACE reads. The sample lists approximately 790,000 distinct CDR3 sequences; approximately 65% were seen once. The source material was blood. The receptors come from a man younger than 40 in good health.

J is TRBJ1-1 and V is TRBV7-3; D is possibly TRBD1 (5 bases). V was trimmed by 0 bases and J by 6 bases, leaving 8 bases between them. CDR3 length equals 13 residues. Germline V gene data show CDR1 as SGHTA and CDR2 as FQGTGA. The CDR3: CASSLTGGSEAFF. The CDR3 DNA sequence: TGTGCCAGCAGCTTAACGGGGGGGTCTGAAGCTTTCTTT.

V usage is TRBV4-3 and J usage is TRBJ1-2, with D unresolved. Trimming removed 0 bases from V and 6 bases from J, with 14 bases in between. This CDR3 region has 15 residues. CDR1 LGHNA and CDR2 YSLEER come from the germline V gene. The DNA of the CDR3 is TGCGCCAGCAGCCAAGAAAGGCAGGCAGCTAATGGCTACACCTTC. It codes for CASSQERQAANGYTF.

This clonotype occurred a few times. This rearrangement joins TRBV4-2 to TRBJ2-1, with 9 bases lining up with TRBD1. CDR1 is LGHNA, CDR2 YNFKEQ, per germline. V trimming: 1 base; J trimming: 8 bases; junction bases outside the gene matches: 6. This CDR3 has 15 residues. This CDR3 is CASSQGTGASYEQFF. As DNA, the CDR3 is TGTGCCAGCAGCCAAGGGACAGGGGCCTCTTATGAGCAGTTCTTC.

This rearrangement joins TRBV5-1 to TRBJ2-7; a weak D match, TRBD1 (5 bases). The V end was cut by 0 bases, the J end by 9 bases, with 13 bases between. Per the germline V gene, CDR1 is SGHRS and CDR2 is YFSETQ. The length of the CDR3 is 13 residues. In DNA, the CDR3 is TGCGCCAGCAGCTTGGAGGGGCAACTTGGGCAGTACTTC. Amino acid sequence: CASSLEGQLGQYF.

This chain connects TRBV5-1 to TRBJ2-7, with D perhaps assigned TRBD1 or TRBD2 (5 bases each). The CDR3 contains 14 residues. Trimming stripped 2 bases from V and 5 bases from J, with 14 bases between. Per the germline V gene, CDR1 is SGHRS and CDR2 is YFSETQ. The CDR3 nucleotides read TGCGCCAGCAGCTTTGCAGGGACGGGCCACGAGCAGTACTTC. Protein product: CASSFAGTGHEQYF. Variable domain in full (rest from reference TRBV5-1 and TRBJ2-7): KAGVTQTPRYLIKTRGQQVTLSCSPISGHRSVSWYQQTPGQGLQFLFEYFSETQRNKGNFPGRFSGRQFSNSRSEMNVSTLELGDSALYLCASSFAGTGHEQYFGPGTRLTVT.

In its sample, this clonotype was seen a few times. The chain is built from TRBV6-5 and TRBJ2-4; D remains unclear. The closer fit of TRBJ2-7 to the DNA end suggests the J call may be wrong. Germline CDR1 reads MNHEY; CDR2 reads SVGAGI. The CDR3 contains 12 residues. The CDR3 is CASSSKGYEQYF. In DNA, the CDR3 is TGTGCCAGCAGTTCGAAGGGTTACGAGCAGTACTTC.

This chain links TRBV4-3 with TRBJ1-2; D call uncertain. This CDR3 is built from 14 residues. Germline V gene sequence: CDR1 LGHNA, CDR2 YSLEER. Trimming took off 5 bases at V and 3 bases at J, with 13 bases between the two ends. The CDR3 loop is CASSSFQAHYGYTF. DNA for the CDR3: TGCGCCAGCAGCTCCTTTCAGGCTCACTATGGCTACACCTTC.

The chain has TRBV7-8 and TRBJ1-4; D uncertain. The CDR3 is 16 amino acids. CDR1 and CDR2 from the germline V gene are SGHVS and FQNEAQ. With 1 base removed from V and 8 bases from J, the gap between germline ends came to 17 bases. CDR3 sequence: CASSLERLPKPEKLFF. In nucleotides, the CDR3 is TGTGCCAGCAGCTTAGAACGGCTACCTAAGCCGGAAAAACTGTTTTTT.

This clonotype has just a few counts. V and J are TRBV11-2 and TRBJ2-3; the match to TRBD2 covers 9 bases. V dropped 5 bases and J dropped 2; count of bases not matched to a gene: 8. This CDR3 spans 16 amino acids. Germline assignment: CDR1 SGHAT and CDR2 FQNNGV. CDR3 bases: TGTGCCAGCAGCCTCAGGCTAGCGGGGCCCACAGATACGCAGTATTTT. Translated: CASSLRLAGPTDTQYF.

The rearrangement joins TRBV12-3 or TRBV12-4 to TRBJ1-2, with D tentatively TRBD1 (6 bases). The V and J ends lost 7 bases and 8 bases respectively, with 17 bases between them. The CDR3 is made up of 13 amino acids. The CDR3 is CASNFGRGGGYTF. The CDR3 DNA is TGTGCCAGCAATTTTGGCAGGGGAGGGGGCTACACCTTC.

The chain recombines TRBV18 with TRBJ2-1; tentatively, D is TRBD2 (7 bases). V lost 0 bases, J lost 8 bases, and 8 bases lay in between. The germline V gene encodes CDR1 KGHSH and CDR2 LQKENI. This CDR3 is built from 13 residues. The CDR3 loop is CASSPPGGHEQFF. CDR3 sequence (DNA): TGTGCCAGCTCACCACCCGGGGGGCATGAGCAGTTCTTC.

As regards this clonotype: One junction end disagrees with the germline gene, perhaps due to a read error. The chain employs TRBV6-6 and TRBJ1-6; D call uncertain. From germline, CDR1 is MNHNY and CDR2 SVGAGI (reference sequence). CDR3 size: 15 residues. The CDR3 nucleotides are TGTGCCAGCATTCTCGGGAGGACTCAGGATTCATCCCTCCACTTT. Protein product: CASILGRTQDSSLHF.

J is TRBJ2-7 and V is TRBV28; 7 positions match TRBD1. The ends lost 6 bases at V and 4 bases at J; junction bases unmatched: 12. This CDR3 region has 15 residues. Germline V CDR1 and CDR2: MDHEN, SYDVKM. The CDR3 nucleotides are TGTGCCAGCAGGTCCACAGGGGTCAAGGGATACGAGCAGTACTTC. Amino acids: CASRSTGVKGYEQYF.

The chain uses TRBV7-9 and TRBJ1-5, with a tentative D call TRBD1 (6 bases). V was clipped by 4 bases and J by 4 bases, with 23 bases between them. Looked up from germline, CDR1 is SEHNR and CDR2 is FQNEAQ (reference sequence). The CDR3 spans 18 residues. This chain's CDR3 is CASSSTHPEGVWNQPQHF. DNA of the CDR3: TGTGCCAGCAGCTCTACTCATCCCGAGGGGGTTTGGAATCAGCCCCAGCATTTT.

The V call is TRBV7-9, the J call TRBJ1-4; possibly TRBD1 for D (6 bases). Trimming cost V 3 bases and J 4 bases, with 9 bases left between them. The CDR3 loop spans 14 amino acids. The germline V gene encodes CDR1 SEHNR and CDR2 FQNEAQ (reference sequence). The CDR3, as DNA: TGTGCCAGCAGCTTGGACAGCTTTAATGAAAAACTGTTTTTT. Translated, it gives CASSLDSFNEKLFF.

This chain links TRBV12-3 or TRBV12-4 with TRBJ2-2, with 9 bases aligning to TRBD1. With V trimmed by 5 bases and J by 6 bases, 7 bases remained unmatched. This CDR3 has 15 residues. This CDR3 is CASSGTGTIPGELFF. The DNA of the CDR3 is TGTGCCAGCAGTGGGACAGGGACCATTCCCGGGGAGCTGTTTTTT.

The rearrangement links TRBV11-3 to TRBJ2-1; D is perhaps TRBD2 (7 bases). The CDR3 spans 14 residues. Germline CDR1 is SGHNT and CDR2 is YENEEA. V was cut by 5 bases and J by 0 bases, with 8 bases left in between. In DNA form, the CDR3 reads TGTGCCAGCAGCGCGGGGGCCTCCTACAATGAGCAGTTCTTC. Translation: CASSAGASYNEQFF.